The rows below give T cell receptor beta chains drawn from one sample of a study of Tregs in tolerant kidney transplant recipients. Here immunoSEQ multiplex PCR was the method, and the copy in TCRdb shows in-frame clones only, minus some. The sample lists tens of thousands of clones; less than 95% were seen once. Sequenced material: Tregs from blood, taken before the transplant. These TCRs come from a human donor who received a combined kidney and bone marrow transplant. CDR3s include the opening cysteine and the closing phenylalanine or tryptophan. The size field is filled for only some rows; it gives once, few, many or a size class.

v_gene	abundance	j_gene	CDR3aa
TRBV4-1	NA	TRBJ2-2	CASSHVTSTGELFF
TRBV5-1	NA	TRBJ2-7	CASSVTGGGKKVEQYF
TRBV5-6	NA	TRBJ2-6	CASRQGRIYGANVLTF
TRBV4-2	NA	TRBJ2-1	CASSQVTGTATGTSGRTAYNEQFF
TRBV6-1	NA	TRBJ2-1	CASRPTGTGVDEQFF
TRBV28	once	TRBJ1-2	CASRGDGGGIGYTF
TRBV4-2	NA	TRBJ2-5	CASSQVGTSGPGETQYF
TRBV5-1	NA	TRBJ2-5	CASSPRGNLQETQYF
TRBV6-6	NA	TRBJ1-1	CASSYSGGESWGAFF
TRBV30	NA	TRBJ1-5	CAWSVRAGGQPQHF
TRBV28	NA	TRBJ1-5	CASTTGSVYSNQPQHF
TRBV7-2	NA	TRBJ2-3	CASSPGIAGVTQYF
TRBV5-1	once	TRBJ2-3	CASKEGTADTQYF
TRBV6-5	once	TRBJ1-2	CASSYSGRENYGYTF
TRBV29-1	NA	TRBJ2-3	CSVESAQSTDTQYF
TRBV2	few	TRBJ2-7	CASSEKLRLAGVGYEQYF
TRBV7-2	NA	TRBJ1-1	CASSFGQGYTEAFF
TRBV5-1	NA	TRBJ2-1	CASSYGGTGNNEQFF
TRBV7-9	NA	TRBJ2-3	CASSSGAGRDTQYF
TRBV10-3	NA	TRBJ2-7	CATTGTSFSYEQYF
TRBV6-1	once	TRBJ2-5	CASSEVRGETQYF
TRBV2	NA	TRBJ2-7	CASRPGRSSYEQYF
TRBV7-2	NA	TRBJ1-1	CASSFFRNTEAFF
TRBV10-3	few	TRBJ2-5	CAISENSWTLQETQYF
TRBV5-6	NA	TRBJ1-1	CASSILTGEGTEAFF
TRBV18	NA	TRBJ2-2	CASSRQTGNQNTGELFF
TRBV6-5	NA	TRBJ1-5	CASSPGHNQPQHF
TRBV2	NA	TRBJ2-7	CASSVGRTSSYEQYF
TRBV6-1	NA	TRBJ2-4	CASILAGTGDIQYF
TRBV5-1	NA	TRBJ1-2	CASQVGAEGYTF
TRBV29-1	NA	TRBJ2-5	CSVRDDETQYF
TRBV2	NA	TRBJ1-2	CASSTQGAAGYTF
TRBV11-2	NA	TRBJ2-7	CASSYTSGGFYEQYF
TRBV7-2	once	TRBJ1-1	CASSLLGGMNTEAFF
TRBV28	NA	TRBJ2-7	CASTGQTYEQYF
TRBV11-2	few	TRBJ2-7	CASSSPLAGEEHEQYF
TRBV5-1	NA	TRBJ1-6	CASSLAGNSPLHF
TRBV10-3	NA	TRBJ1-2	CAISDSEYGYTF
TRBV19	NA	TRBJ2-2	CASSQTSDTGELFF
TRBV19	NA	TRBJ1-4	CASNRDRPNEKLFF
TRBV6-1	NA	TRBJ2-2	CASSVGQGVAGELFF
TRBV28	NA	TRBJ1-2	CASFSVYYGYTF
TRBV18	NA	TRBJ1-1	CASSPGGSFGAFF